This T cell receptor beta chain emerged from a study of identifying expanded T cells in peripheral blood. Germline lookup yields CDR1 SQVTM and CDR2 ANQGSEA. There are 13 residues in the CDR3. V was trimmed by 0 bases and J by 2 bases, leaving 8 bases between them. Sequencing was performed with immunoSEQ multiplex PCR; in TCRdb, only in-frame clones are kept and a portion is missing. The sample has about 58,000 clones, about 85% seen once. This clone was seen ten or more times. Healthy donors had no documented immune events, such as infections, while sampled. The TCR comes from a person aged 18 to 70 in good health. The sequenced sample consisted of blood. J is TRBJ2-7 and V is TRBV29-1; weak D call: TRBD2 (6 bases). CDR3: CSVEEEGTYEQYF. The DNA of the CDR3 is TGCAGCGTTGAAGAGGAGGGAACCTACGAGCAGTACTTC.